These 2 T cell receptor beta chains came from one sample sequenced in a study of fetal regulatory T cell absence and autoimmunity. Generated by immunoSEQ multiplex PCR, the TCRdb table keeps only in-frame clones and is missing some. The table includes 95,000 to 100,000 clones, about two thirds detected once. The sequenced sample was pancreas tissue. All receptors derive from a male donor with IPEX syndrome.

The sample holds a few counts of this clone. The rearrangement links TRBV6-1 to TRBJ1-5; a weak D match, TRBD1 (6 bases). V was pared by 8 bases and J by 1 base, with 15 bases between. In germline, CDR1 is MNHNS, CDR2 SASEGT. CDR3 length: 15 amino acids. In DNA, the CDR3 is TGTGCCAGCGAGTCAGGGGACTTAAGCAATCAGCCCCAGCATTTT. This translates into CASESGDLSNQPQHF.

The V and J genes are TRBV7-2 and TRBJ2-1; D may be TRBD1 or TRBD2 (5 bases each). Trimming took off 7 bases at V and 8 bases at J, with 21 bases between the two ends. From germline, CDR1 is SGHTA and CDR2 FQGNSA. This CDR3 region has 15 residues. The CDR3 nucleotides read TGTGCCAGCACCCACGCCGGGGACGCCGGCGATGAGCAGTTCTTC. Its protein product is CASTHAGDAGDEQFF.